This T cell receptor beta chain comes out of a study of T cell responses to AZD1222 COVID-19 vaccine. General study results and limits: Possibly, clonal diversity was underestimated; donors were largely white British and included more females. Close to half of spike-specific TCRs reportedly recognize unmutated variant regions.

Repertoires were generated with immunoSEQ multiplex PCR, while TCRdb's copy carries only in-frame clones and drops some. This sample has about 56,000 clones, with around 88% found just once. V was cut by 6 bases and J by 7 bases, with 7 bases left in between. Germline assignment: CDR1 MDHEN and CDR2 SYDVKM. The CDR3 spans 11 residues. Notes on this clone: Its antigen remains unknown.

The rearrangement links TRBV28 to TRBJ1-5; D gene unclear. The receptor was isolated from an adult who received the AZD1222 COVID-19 vaccine. The source was peripheral blood, collected 28 days after the second AZD1222 dose. CDR3 DNA sequence: TGTGCCAGCAGCTACAACCAGCCCCAGCATTTT. Translation gives CASSYNQPQHF. Combining the CDR3 with reference TRBV28 and TRBJ1-5 gives the whole variable domain DVKVTQSSRYLVKRTGEKVFLECVQDMDHENMFWYRQDPGLGLRLIYFSYDVKMKEKGDIPEGYSVSREKKERFSLILESASTNQTSMYLCASSYNQPQHFGDGTRLSIL.